The following is a T cell receptor (beta chain) sequence with its context. A single count supports this clone. Its antigen target is currently unknown. No much larger clone exists at a distance of one base, and base qualities are not known. The data belong to a study of blood T cell repertoires in COVID-19 (dated by TCRdb to between 2020 and 2021). Regarding the complete study: The collaborator samples originated in the United States, Italy and Spain and spanned the acute and convalescent phases of COVID-19. The prospective study material was composed of cDNA or gDNA derived from T cells, B-cell-depleted T cells, or PBMCs. Where available, HLA class I and class II types were obtained from metadata supplied by the sample provider rather than from assay-based typing. Nearly every sample came with metadata listing a de-identified subject ID, COVID-19 status, age in years and sex. Subjects who had been exposed to COVID-19, were actively infected with it, or had recovered from it provided the deeply sampled blood TCRbeta repertoires that made up the dataset. The samples were drawn from two sources: the first 160 participants of the ongoing ImmuneRACE study, and 1,000 to 1,500 subjects contributed by 6 global collaborators. The repertoires were released in a freely available public database intended as a resource for research on the immune response to SARS-CoV-2. What the study reported, not specific to this receptor: The quantity of clinical and demographic metadata differed by source and by participant and was supplied without curation.

TCRbeta CDR3 regions were amplified from genomic DNA by means of the immunoSEQ Assay, a bias-controlled multiplex PCR. On the authors' methods: The number of nucleated cells in each sample was estimated from the amplification of reference gene primers within the assay. Sequence reads were collapsed and filtered to measure the absolute abundance of every unique TCRbeta CDR3 rearrangement. Productive Simpson clonality was computed per sample as the square root of Simpson's diversity index over productive rearrangements. In its TCRdb copy, this immuneACCESS table keeps in-frame sequences only and misses some clones. Where compared with another copy, unresolved V genes explain less than half of these, and the others have no known cause. V and J calls and clone size are those listed in that table; D and trimming were worked out from the DNA. In this sample the table shows fewer than 500,000 clones, about four fifths of which occur a single time. Around 1% of the sample lies in the top ten.

The CDR3 runs 15 residues from the cysteine to the phenylalanine. The CDR3 DNA has 45 bases and is translated from base 1. The germline V gene yields MDHEN for CDR1 and SYDVKM for CDR2. Clipping removes 2 bases from V and 10 bases from J, with 9 as the unmatched junction base count. Each collaborating institution followed its own protocols to collect whole blood in K2EDTA tubes. For TCRbeta analysis, collaborators shipped samples in one of three forms: frozen whole blood, isolated PBMCs, or DNA extracted from either of those sample types. The TCR was taken from a human donor with acute or convalescent COVID-19. The donor label of this sample is uncertain. Sequencing was done on a sample of peripheral blood. This chain joins TRBV28 to TRBJ2-1, and 9 bases in between align with TRBD2. The DNA is TGTGCCAGCAGTTTAAGGGGTAGCGGGGGTTGGGAGCAGTTCTTC. This yields the protein CASSLRGSGGWEQFF. Joined to the reference TRBV28 and TRBJ2-1 proteins, this CDR3 gives the full variable domain: DVKVTQSSRYLVKRTGEKVFLECVQDMDHENMFWYRQDPGLGLRLIYFSYDVKMKEKGDIPEGYSVSREKKERFSLILESASTNQTSMYLCASSLRGSGGWEQFFGPGTRLTVL.